One sample yielded the 10 T cell receptor beta chains listed below, sequenced in a study of blood T cell repertoires in COVID-19. Profiled with immunoSEQ multiplex PCR; TCRdb holds only in-frame clones, not every one. The sample includes roughly 290,000 clones, more than 80% of them seen just once. Sample: peripheral blood. The receptors were sampled from a woman in her thirties with COVID-19, enrolled during active disease.

The chain has TRBV7-2 and TRBJ2-5; D not resolved. The CDR3 runs 11 residues. The germline V gene encodes CDR1 SGHTA and CDR2 FQGNSA. Trimming took 5 bases from V and 7 from J, leaving 8 bases between them. CDR3 bases: TGTGCCAGCAGCAGAGGTGTGACCCAGTACTTC. Encoded protein: CASSRGVTQYF. Using reference TRBV7-2 and TRBJ2-5 for the parts outside the CDR3, the full variable domain is GAGVSQSPSNKVTEKGKDVELRCDPISGHTALYWYRQSLGQGLEFLIYFQGNSAPDKSGLPSDRFSAERTGGSVSTLTIQRTQQEDSAVYLCASSRGVTQYFGPGTRLLVL.

The chain employs TRBV3-1 (or the pseudogene TRBV3-2) and TRBJ2-3, with 7 bases fitting TRBD1. This CDR3 is 15 amino acids long. Germline trimming cut 5 bases from V and 1 base from J; bases unmatched to any gene: 6. Germline values: CDR1 LGHDT, CDR2 YNNKEL (reference sequence). The CDR3 protein is CASSESGTGTDTQYF. CDR3 DNA sequence: TGTGCCAGCAGCGAGTCCGGGACAGGCACAGATACGCAGTATTTT.

This clone has just one count. The chain joins TRBV4-3 to TRBJ2-3, with 12 bases that match TRBD2. V shed 1 base and J 3 bases; nucleotides not matched to a gene: 8. In germline, CDR1 is LGHNA, CDR2 YSLEER. The CDR3 totals 18 residues. CDR3 region: CASSQVRTSGIFTDTQYF. CDR3 nucleotides: TGCGCCAGCAGCCAAGTCCGGACTAGCGGGATATTTACAGATACGCAGTATTTT.

V gene TRBV27 combines with J gene TRBJ2-3, with 11 bases identical to TRBD2. The CDR3 is made up of 19 amino acids. Germline CDR1 reads MNHEY; CDR2 reads SMNVEV (reference sequence). J was trimmed by 2 bases and V by 7 bases; bases with no gene match: 17. The CDR3 DNA is TGTGCCAGCACCCGGTCACTCCTACTAGCGGGAGAGCCCACAGATACGCAGTATTTT. The encoded protein is CASTRSLLLAGEPTDTQYF.

The rearrangement joins TRBV5-5 to TRBJ2-7; D is unresolved. The germline V and J ends were trimmed by 4 bases and 7 bases, with 9 bases remaining between them. The germline V gene encodes CDR1 SGHKS and CDR2 YYEKEE (reference sequence). The CDR3 is made up of 11 amino acids. The DNA of the CDR3 is TGTGCCAGCAGCCAGGTATTTGAGCAGTACTTC. Amino acid sequence: CASSQVFEQYF.

The rearrangement uses TRBV25-1 and TRBJ2-7; D uncertain. There are 13 residues in the CDR3. Per germline, CDR1 MGHDK and CDR2 SYGVNS. Trimming removed 2 bases from V and 5 bases from J, with 10 bases in between. CDR3 protein: CASSENAGNEQYF. CDR3 bases: TGTGCCAGCAGTGAAAACGCAGGAAACGAGCAGTACTTC.

This chain connects TRBV24-1 to TRBJ2-7; no firm D call. This CDR3 region has 11 residues. Trimming removed 3 bases from V and 4 bases from J, with 3 bases in between. Germline values: CDR1 KGHDR, CDR2 SFDVKD. CDR3: CATSDHYEQYF. The DNA for the CDR3 is TGTGCCACCAGTGATCATTACGAGCAGTACTTC.

The gene calls are TRBV5-1 and TRBJ2-1, with 9 bases lining up with TRBD2. V gave up 0 bases and J gave up 10 bases; unmatched junction bases: 8. CDR1 is SGHRS, CDR2 YFSETQ, per germline. This CDR3 comprises 15 residues. CDR3 protein: CASSLGAGGPREQFF. The CDR3 coding sequence is TGCGCCAGCAGCTTGGGGGCGGGAGGGCCACGGGAGCAGTTCTTC.

The chain joins TRBV7-6 to TRBJ2-1; TRBD2 agrees at 9 bases. J was trimmed by 7 bases and V by 8 bases; bases with no gene match: 3. Per germline, CDR1 SGHVS and CDR2 FNYEAQ. CDR3 length: 12 amino acids. The CDR3 loop is CASGLASNEQFF. The CDR3 nucleotides are TGTGCCAGCGGACTAGCGAGTAATGAGCAGTTCTTC.

This clone was seen a single time. V is TRBV5-1 and J is TRBJ2-7, with D tentatively TRBD2 (6 bases). Germline CDR1 SGHRS, CDR2 YFSETQ. The CDR3 length is 12 residues. V was pared by 2 bases and J by 5 bases, with 8 bases between. In DNA, the CDR3 is TGCGCCAGCAGCTTACTAGCCGACGAGCAGTACTTC. It is translated as CASSLLADEQYF.